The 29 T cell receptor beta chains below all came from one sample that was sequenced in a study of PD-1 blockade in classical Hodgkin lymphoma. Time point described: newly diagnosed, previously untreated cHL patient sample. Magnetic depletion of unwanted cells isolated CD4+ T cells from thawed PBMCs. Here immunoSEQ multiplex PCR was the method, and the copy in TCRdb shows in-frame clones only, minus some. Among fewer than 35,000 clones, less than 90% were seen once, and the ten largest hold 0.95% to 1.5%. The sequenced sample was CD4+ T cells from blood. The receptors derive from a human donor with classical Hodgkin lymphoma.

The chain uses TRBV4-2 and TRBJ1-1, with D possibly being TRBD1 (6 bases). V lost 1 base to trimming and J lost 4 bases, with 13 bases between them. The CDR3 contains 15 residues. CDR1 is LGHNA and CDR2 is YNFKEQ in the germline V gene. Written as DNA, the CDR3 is TGTGCCAGCAGCCAAGGCGGGACATCCATCACTGAAGCTTTCTTT. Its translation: CASSQGGTSITEAFF.

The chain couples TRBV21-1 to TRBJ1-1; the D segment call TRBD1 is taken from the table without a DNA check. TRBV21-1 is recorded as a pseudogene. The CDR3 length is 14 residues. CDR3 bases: TGTGCCAGCAGCAAAGCGGGGGCGGTGACTGAAGCTTTCTTT. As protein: CASSKAGAVTEAFF.

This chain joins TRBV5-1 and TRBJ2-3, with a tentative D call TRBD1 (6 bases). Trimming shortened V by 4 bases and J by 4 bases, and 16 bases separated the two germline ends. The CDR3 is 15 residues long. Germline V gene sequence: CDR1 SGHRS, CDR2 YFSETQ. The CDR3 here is CASSRTGSLADTQYF. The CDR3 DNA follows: TGCGCCAGCAGCCGAACAGGGTCACTAGCAGATACGCAGTATTTT.

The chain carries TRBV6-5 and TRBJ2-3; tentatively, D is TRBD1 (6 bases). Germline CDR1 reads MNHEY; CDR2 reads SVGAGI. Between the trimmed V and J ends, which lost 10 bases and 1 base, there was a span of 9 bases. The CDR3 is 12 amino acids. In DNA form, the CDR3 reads TGTGCCACGACAGGCCGCACAGATACGCAGTATTTT. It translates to CATTGRTDTQYF.

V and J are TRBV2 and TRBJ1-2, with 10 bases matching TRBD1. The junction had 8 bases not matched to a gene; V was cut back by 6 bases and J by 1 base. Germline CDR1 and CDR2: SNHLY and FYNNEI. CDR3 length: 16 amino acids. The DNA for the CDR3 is TGTGCCAGCAGCCGAAGGACAGGGGGGATTAACTATGGCTACACCTTC. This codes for CASSRRTGGINYGYTF.

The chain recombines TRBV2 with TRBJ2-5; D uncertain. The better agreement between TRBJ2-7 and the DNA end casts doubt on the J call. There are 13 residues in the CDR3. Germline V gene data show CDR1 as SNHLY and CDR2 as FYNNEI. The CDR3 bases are TGTGCCAGCAGTGAACGGAGCTCCTACGAGCAGTACTTC. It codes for CASSERSSYEQYF.

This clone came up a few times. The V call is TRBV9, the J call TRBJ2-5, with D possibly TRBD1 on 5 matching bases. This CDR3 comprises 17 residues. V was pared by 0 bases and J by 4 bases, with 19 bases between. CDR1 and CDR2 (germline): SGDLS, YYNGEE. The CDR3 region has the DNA TGTGCCAGCAGCGTAGACATCGACAGAGGTTACGGAGAGACCCAGTACTTC. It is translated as CASSVDIDRGYGETQYF.

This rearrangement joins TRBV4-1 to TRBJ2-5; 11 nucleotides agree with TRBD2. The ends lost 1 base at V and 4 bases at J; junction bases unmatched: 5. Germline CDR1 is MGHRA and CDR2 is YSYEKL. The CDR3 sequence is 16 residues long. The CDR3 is CASSQGLAGGTETQYF. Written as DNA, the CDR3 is TGCGCCAGCAGCCAAGGTCTAGCGGGAGGTACAGAGACCCAGTACTTC.

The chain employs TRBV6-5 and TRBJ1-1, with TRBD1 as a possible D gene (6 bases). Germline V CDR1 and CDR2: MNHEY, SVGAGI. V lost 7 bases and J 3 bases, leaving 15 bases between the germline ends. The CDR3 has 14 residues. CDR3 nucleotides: TGTGCCAGCATTGGGGGGCGCGGTTACACTGAAGCTTTCTTT. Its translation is CASIGGRGYTEAFF.

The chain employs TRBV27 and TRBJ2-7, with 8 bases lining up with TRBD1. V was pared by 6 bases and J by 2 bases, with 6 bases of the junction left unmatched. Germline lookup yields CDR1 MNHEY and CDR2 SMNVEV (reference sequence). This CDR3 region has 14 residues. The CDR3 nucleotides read TGTGCCAGCAGCCGAGAGACAGGGGCCTACGAGCAGTACTTC. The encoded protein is CASSRETGAYEQYF.

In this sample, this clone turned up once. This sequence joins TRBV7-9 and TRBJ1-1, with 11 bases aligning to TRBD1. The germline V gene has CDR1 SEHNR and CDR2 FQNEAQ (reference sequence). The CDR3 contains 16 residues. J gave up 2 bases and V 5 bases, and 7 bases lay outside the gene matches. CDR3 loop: CASSPGTGGTNTEAFF. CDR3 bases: TGTGCCAGCAGCCCCGGGACAGGGGGGACAAACACTGAAGCTTTCTTT.

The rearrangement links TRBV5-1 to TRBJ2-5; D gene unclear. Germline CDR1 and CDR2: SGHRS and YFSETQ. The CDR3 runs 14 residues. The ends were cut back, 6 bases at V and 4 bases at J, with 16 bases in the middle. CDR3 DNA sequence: TGCGCCAGCAATGACTTTGGCCCCGCAGAGACCCAGTACTTC. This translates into CASNDFGPAETQYF.

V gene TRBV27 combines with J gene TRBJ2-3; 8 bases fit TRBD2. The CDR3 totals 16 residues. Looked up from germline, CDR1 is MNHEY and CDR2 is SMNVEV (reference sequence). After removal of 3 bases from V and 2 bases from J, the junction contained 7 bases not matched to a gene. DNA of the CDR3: TGTGCCAGCAGTTTTGATCCAGCGGGAGTCACAGATACGCAGTATTTT. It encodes CASSFDPAGVTDTQYF.

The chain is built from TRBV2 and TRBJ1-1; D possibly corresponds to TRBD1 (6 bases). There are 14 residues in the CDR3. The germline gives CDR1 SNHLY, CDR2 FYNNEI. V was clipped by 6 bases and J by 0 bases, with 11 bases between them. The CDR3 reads CASRPGTMNTEAFF. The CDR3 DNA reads TGTGCCAGCAGACCTGGGACAATGAACACTGAAGCTTTCTTT.

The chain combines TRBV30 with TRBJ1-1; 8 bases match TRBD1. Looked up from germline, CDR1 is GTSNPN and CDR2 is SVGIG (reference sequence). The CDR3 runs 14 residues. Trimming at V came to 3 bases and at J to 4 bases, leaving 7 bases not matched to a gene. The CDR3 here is CAWSAGGTSTEAFF. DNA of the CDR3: TGTGCCTGGAGCGCAGGGGGCACGAGCACTGAAGCTTTCTTT.

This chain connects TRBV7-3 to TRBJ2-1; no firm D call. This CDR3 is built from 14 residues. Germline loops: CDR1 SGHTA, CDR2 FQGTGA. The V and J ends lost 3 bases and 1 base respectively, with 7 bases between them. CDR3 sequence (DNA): TGTGCCAGCAGCTTGCTAGGGTCCTACAATGAGCAGTTCTTC. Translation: CASSLLGSYNEQFF. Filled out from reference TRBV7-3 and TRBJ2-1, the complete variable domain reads GAGVSQTPSNKVTEKGKYVELRCDPISGHTALYWYRQSLGQGPEFLIYFQGTGAADDSGLPNDRFFAVRPEGSVSTLKIQRTERGDSAVYLCASSLLGSYNEQFFGPGTRLTVL.

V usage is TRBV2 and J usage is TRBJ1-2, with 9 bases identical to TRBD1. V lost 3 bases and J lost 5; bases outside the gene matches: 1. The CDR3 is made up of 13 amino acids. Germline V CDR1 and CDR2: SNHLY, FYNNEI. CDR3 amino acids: CASSEGQGYGYTF. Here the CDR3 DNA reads TGTGCCAGCAGTGAGGGACAGGGATATGGCTACACCTTC.

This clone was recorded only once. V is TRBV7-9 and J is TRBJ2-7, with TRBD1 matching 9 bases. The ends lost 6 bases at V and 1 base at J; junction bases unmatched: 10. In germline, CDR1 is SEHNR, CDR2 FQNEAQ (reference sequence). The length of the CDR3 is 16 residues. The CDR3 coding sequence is TGTGCCAGCAGTTCGACGCCGGGACAGGGATCCTACGAGCAGTACTTC. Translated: CASSSTPGQGSYEQYF.

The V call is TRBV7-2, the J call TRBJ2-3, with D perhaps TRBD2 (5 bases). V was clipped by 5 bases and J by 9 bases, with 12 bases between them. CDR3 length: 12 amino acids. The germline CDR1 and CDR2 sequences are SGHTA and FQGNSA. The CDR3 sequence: CASSLELETQYF. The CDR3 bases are TGTGCCAGCAGCCTAGAACTAGAAACGCAGTATTTT.

The CDR3 loop reads CAIGSGEQFF. Here the CDR3 DNA reads TGTGCCATCGGAAGCGGGGAGCAGTTCTTC. The chain has TRBV10-3 and TRBJ2-1; TRBD2 is a possible D gene (6 bases). Germline CDR1 and CDR2: ENHRY and SYGVKD. CDR3 size: 10 residues. V was trimmed by 8 bases and J by 10 bases, leaving 9 bases between them.

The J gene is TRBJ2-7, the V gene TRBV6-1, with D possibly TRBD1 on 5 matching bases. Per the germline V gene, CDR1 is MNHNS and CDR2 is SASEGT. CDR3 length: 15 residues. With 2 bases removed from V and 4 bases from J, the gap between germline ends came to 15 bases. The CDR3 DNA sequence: TGTGCCAGCAGTGAACTCGCCAGGGCCCAATACGAGCAGTACGTC. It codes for CASSELARAQYEQYV.

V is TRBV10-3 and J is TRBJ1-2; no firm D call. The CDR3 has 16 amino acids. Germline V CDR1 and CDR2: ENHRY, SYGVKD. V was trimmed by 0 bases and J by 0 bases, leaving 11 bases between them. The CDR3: CAISESPPTTNYGYTF. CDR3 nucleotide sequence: TGTGCCATCAGTGAGTCACCCCCCACGACTAACTATGGCTACACCTTC.

The CDR3 loop reads CASSQEGNSPLHF. Written as DNA, the CDR3 is TGTGCCAGCAGCCAAGAAGGGAATTCACCCCTCCACTTT. The genes are TRBV4-2 and TRBJ1-6; no definite D call. V was cut by 0 bases and J by 7 bases, with 4 bases left in between. The V gene's germline CDR1 is LGHNA and CDR2 YNFKEQ. CDR3 length: 13 amino acids.

The CDR3 DNA follows: TGCGCCAGCAGCCAAGGATCAGGGACCTACAATGAGCAGTTCTTC. As protein: CASSQGSGTYNEQFF. The V gene is TRBV4-1, the J gene TRBJ2-1; tentative D call: TRBD1 (5 bases). Looked up from germline, CDR1 is MGHRA and CDR2 is YSYEKL. This CDR3 is 15 amino acids long. V shed 1 base and J shed 2 bases, with 9 bases lying between them.

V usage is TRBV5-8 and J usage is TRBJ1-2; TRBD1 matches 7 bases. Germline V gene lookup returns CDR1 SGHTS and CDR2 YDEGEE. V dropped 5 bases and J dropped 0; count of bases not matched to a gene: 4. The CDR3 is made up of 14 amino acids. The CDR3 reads CASRFGQANYGYTF. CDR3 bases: TGTGCCAGCAGGTTTGGACAGGCTAACTATGGCTACACCTTC.

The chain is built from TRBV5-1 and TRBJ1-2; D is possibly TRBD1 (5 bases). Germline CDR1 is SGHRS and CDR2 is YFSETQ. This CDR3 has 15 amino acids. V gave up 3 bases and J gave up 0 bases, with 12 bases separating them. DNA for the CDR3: TGCGCCAGCAGCTCGGGGAGGGGAGCTAACTATGGCTACACCTTC. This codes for CASSSGRGANYGYTF.

DNA for the CDR3: TGTGCCAGCAGTTTAGCTGGGCAGCGATATGGCTACACCTTC. The encoded protein is CASSLAGQRYGYTF. The V gene is TRBV28, the J gene TRBJ1-2; unclear D gene. Trimming pared 2 bases from V and 5 bases from J, leaving 12 bases between. This CDR3 contains 14 residues. CDR1 is MDHEN, CDR2 SYDVKM, per germline.

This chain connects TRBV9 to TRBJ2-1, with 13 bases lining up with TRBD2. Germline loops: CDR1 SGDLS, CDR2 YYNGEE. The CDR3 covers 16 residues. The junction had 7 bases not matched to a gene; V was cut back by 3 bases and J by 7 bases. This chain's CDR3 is CASSATGLAGSNEQFF. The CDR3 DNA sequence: TGTGCCAGCAGCGCTACGGGACTAGCGGGATCGAATGAGCAGTTCTTC. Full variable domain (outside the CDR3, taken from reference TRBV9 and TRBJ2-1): DSGVTQTPKHLITATGQRVTLRCSPRSGDLSVYWYQQSLDQGLQFLIQYYNGEERAKGNILERFSAQQFPDLHSELNLSSLELGDSALYFCASSATGLAGSNEQFFGPGTRLTVL.

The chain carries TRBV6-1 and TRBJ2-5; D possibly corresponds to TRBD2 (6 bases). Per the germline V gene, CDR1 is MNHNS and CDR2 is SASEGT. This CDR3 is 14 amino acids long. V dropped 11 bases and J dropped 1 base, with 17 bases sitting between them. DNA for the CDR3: TGTGCCGGGGCCGCGGGGTGGGGCCAAGAGACCCAGTACTTC. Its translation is CAGAAGWGQETQYF.